Each of the 23 T cell receptor beta chains below was sequenced from the same sample in a study of T cells in Graves' hyperthyroidism and ophthalmopathy. The CDR3 regions of TCR beta were amplified from RNA transcripts. A first-round RT-PCR of the TCR CDR3 used the HTBI primer set. TCRdb re-called the multiplex PCR reads through MiXCR, storing one row per CDR3 protein. The table has hundreds of thousands of distinct CDR3 sequences, roughly 20% seen once; the top ten hold around a third. Sequencing used blood. These receptors were obtained from a man younger than 40 with Graves' ophthalmopathy.

This chain uses TRBV5-6 with TRBJ1-1; D gene unclear. Germline CDR1 reads SGHDT; CDR2 reads YYEEEE. The CDR3 sequence is 15 residues long. V lost 1 base and J lost 5, with 15 bases in between. CDR3: CASSLIASGGTEAFF. DNA for the CDR3: TGTGCCAGCAGCTTGATCGCCAGTGGCGGGACTGAAGCTTTCTTT.

This chain connects TRBV10-3 to TRBJ1-6, with TRBD1 as a possible D gene (6 bases). Trimming left V 6 bases short and J 7 bases short, with 13 bases between. In germline, CDR1 is ENHRY, CDR2 SYGVKD. The CDR3 length is 14 residues. CDR3 DNA: TGTGCCATCAGCTCGGACAGATTCAATTCACCCCTCCACTTT. It specifies CAISSDRFNSPLHF.

This clonotype came up a few times. The chain links TRBV5-1 to TRBJ2-3; the D gene is possibly TRBD1 (6 bases). Between the trimmed V and J ends, which lost 1 base and 5 bases, there was a span of 14 bases. The CDR3 is made up of 15 amino acids. Germline values: CDR1 SGHRS, CDR2 YFSETQ. As DNA, the CDR3 is TGCGCCAGCAGCTTGTGGGACACCCATGGAGATACGCAGTATTTT. Residues: CASSLWDTHGDTQYF.

The chain carries TRBV19 and TRBJ1-2; 7 positions agree with TRBD1. Germline-derived CDR1 and CDR2 are LNHDA and SQIVND (reference sequence). The CDR3 extends over 13 amino acids. V shed 6 bases, J shed 7 bases, and the junction held 8 bases outside the gene matches. CDR3 sequence (DNA): TGTGCCAGTAGCAAGGGGGGACAGCGTGGCTACACCTTC. It translates to CASSKGGQRGYTF.

In its sample, this clonotype was seen many times. The genes are TRBV28 and TRBJ2-7; D gene ambiguous. This CDR3 contains 12 residues. Germline values: CDR1 MDHEN, CDR2 SYDVKM. Trimming removed 5 bases at V and 3 bases at J, with 8 bases between. CDR3 residues: CASSPRFYEQYF. Written as DNA, the CDR3 is TGTGCCAGCAGTCCCCGATTCTACGAGCAGTACTTC.

The CDR3 is CASSLGVTSGGYEQYF. The DNA of the CDR3 is TGTGCCAGCAGCTTAGGGGTCACTAGCGGAGGCTACGAGCAGTACTTC. V is TRBV11-2 and J is TRBJ2-7; the match to TRBD2 covers 8 bases. CDR1 is SGHAT and CDR2 is FQNNGV in the germline V gene. This CDR3 is 16 amino acids long. Losses at the gene ends were 1 base for V and 3 bases for J; bases not matched to a gene: 8. The variable domain in full, completed from reference TRBV11-2 and TRBJ2-7, reads EAGVAQSPRYKIIEKRQSVAFWCNPISGHATLYWYQQILGQGPKLLIQFQNNGVVDDSQLPKDRFSAERLKGVDSTLKIQPAKLEDSAVYLCASSLGVTSGGYEQYFGPGTRLTVT.

This clonotype was counted at least ten times. The chain uses TRBV2 and TRBJ2-1; the match to TRBD2 covers 7 bases. CDR1 and CDR2 (germline): SNHLY, FYNNEI. Germline trimming cut 5 bases from V and 8 bases from J; bases unmatched to any gene: 12. The CDR3 length is 15 residues. CDR3 DNA sequence: TGTGCCAGCAGTCTCAGCGGGAACGCCTTGGATGAGCAGTTCTTC. The encoded protein is CASSLSGNALDEQFF.

The chain recombines TRBV7-3 with TRBJ2-5, with D possibly being TRBD1 or TRBD2 (5 bases each). Per germline, CDR1 SGHTA and CDR2 FQGTGA. The ends were cut back, 0 bases at V and 1 base at J, with 9 bases in the middle. The CDR3 totals 15 residues. This CDR3 reads CASSLTGGTQETQYF. Written as DNA, the CDR3 is TGTGCCAGCAGCTTAACTGGGGGAACCCAAGAGACCCAGTACTTC.

This clonotype was observed many times. The chain employs TRBV6-6 and TRBJ1-2, with a weak D call TRBD1 (6 bases). Germline V lookup: CDR1 MNHNY, CDR2 SVGAGI (reference sequence). Trimming shortened V by 2 bases and J by 1 base, and 11 bases separated the two germline ends. The length of the CDR3 is 15 residues. CDR3 sequence (DNA): TGTGCCAGCAGTTACCGGGGGCTCAGTAACTATGGCTACACCTTC. As protein: CASSYRGLSNYGYTF.

This clonotype has ten or more counts. The genes are TRBV18 and TRBJ2-7; 7 bases map to TRBD1. The CDR3 contains 14 residues. Germline V lookup: CDR1 KGHSH, CDR2 LQKENI. V shed 3 bases, J shed 3 bases, and the junction held 5 bases outside the gene matches. CDR3 amino acids: CASSPTGISYEQYF. The CDR3 DNA is TGTGCCAGCTCACCGACAGGGATCAGCTACGAGCAGTACTTC.

The rearrangement joins TRBV20-1 to TRBJ2-7, with D perhaps TRBD2 (5 bases). V was clipped by 6 bases and J by 3 bases, with 9 bases between them. This CDR3 is built from 11 residues. Germline V lookup: CDR1 DFQATT, CDR2 SNEGSKA (reference sequence). The CDR3: CSATGIYEQYF. The CDR3 DNA sequence: TGCAGTGCCACGGGGATCTACGAGCAGTACTTC.

CDR3 nucleotides: TGTGCCAGCAGCTCCCCACCTACTGAGCAGTTCTTC. It yields the protein CASSSPPTEQFF. This chain uses TRBV7-9 with TRBJ2-1; D uncertain. Germline lookup yields CDR1 SEHNR and CDR2 FQNEAQ (reference sequence). The CDR3 is 12 residues long. The germline V and J ends were trimmed by 4 bases and 9 bases, with 10 bases remaining between them. The whole variable domain, filled in from reference TRBV7-9 and TRBJ2-1, reads DTGVSQNPRHKITKRGQNVTFRCDPISEHNRLYWYRQTLGQGPEFLTYFQNEAQLEKSRLLSDRFSAERPKGSFSTLEIQRTEQGDSAMYLCASSSPPTEQFFGPGTRLTVL.

This clonotype was detected a few times. V usage is TRBV6-1 and J usage is TRBJ2-5, with 9 bases that match TRBD2. The CDR3 totals 14 residues. V lost 8 bases to trimming and J lost 2 bases; unmatched junction nucleotides: 6. CDR1 and CDR2 from the germline V gene are MNHNS and SASEGT. CDR3 residues: CASGSGRPQETQYF. The CDR3 nucleotides read TGTGCCAGCGGGAGCGGGAGGCCGCAAGAGACCCAGTACTTC.

The chain recombines TRBV9 with TRBJ2-7; 7 nucleotides align to TRBD1. The CDR3 covers 12 residues. Germline loops: CDR1 SGDLS, CDR2 YYNGEE. After removal of 9 bases from V and 1 base from J, the junction contained 4 bases not matched to a gene. CDR3 DNA sequence: TGTGCCATCCCGGGACAGTCCTACGAGCAGTACTTC. It yields the protein CAIPGQSYEQYF.

This clonotype has a handful of counts. J is TRBJ1-1 and V is TRBV27; 8 positions agree with TRBD1. The CDR3 sequence is 15 residues long. Trimming cost V 4 bases and J 1 base; bases outside gene matches: 5. Germline values: CDR1 MNHEY, CDR2 SMNVEV (reference sequence). The CDR3 reads CASSSQTGENTEAFF. CDR3 coding DNA: TGTGCCAGCAGTTCCCAGACAGGGGAGAACACTGAAGCTTTCTTT.

This clonotype was counted many times. This chain joins TRBV12-3 or TRBV12-4 and TRBJ1-5; D is perhaps TRBD1 (6 bases). The CDR3 contains 13 residues. The V end lost 1 base, the J end lost 7 bases, and 8 bases lay between the germline ends. The CDR3 DNA reads as TGTGCCAGCAGTTTAGAACAGGGACAGCCCCAGCATTTT. Its translation: CASSLEQGQPQHF.

The J gene is TRBJ2-1, the V gene TRBV18; possibly TRBD2 for D (5 bases). The CDR3 sequence is 16 residues long. The germline V gene encodes CDR1 KGHSH and CDR2 LQKENI. Trimming took off 5 bases at V and 8 bases at J, with 22 bases between the two ends. The CDR3 bases are TGTGCCAGCTCAGTGGGCCCTGAGGGAGCGATTGATGAGCAGTTCTTC. It is translated as CASSVGPEGAIDEQFF.

The V and J genes are TRBV7-9 and TRBJ2-7, with D uncertain. This CDR3 spans 15 amino acids. The germline V gene has CDR1 SEHNR and CDR2 FQNEAQ (reference sequence). V lost 4 bases, J lost 1 base, and 14 bases lay in between. CDR3: CASSWSGSPSYEQYF. The CDR3 DNA follows: TGTGCCAGCAGCTGGTCTGGATCCCCGTCCTACGAGCAGTACTTC.

This clonotype was detected a few times. This chain joins TRBV28 and TRBJ2-5; D perhaps matches TRBD1 (5 bases). V was trimmed by 2 bases and J by 5 bases, leaving 12 bases between them. The CDR3 is 14 residues long. Germline assignment: CDR1 MDHEN and CDR2 SYDVKM. The CDR3 loop reads CASSLGAARETQYF. For the CDR3, the DNA is TGTGCCAGCAGTTTAGGGGCAGCCCGGGAGACCCAGTACTTC.

The chain employs TRBV19 and TRBJ2-1; D may be TRBD2 (6 bases). Germline V gene data show CDR1 as LNHDA and CDR2 as SQIVND (reference sequence). V lost 8 bases, J lost 3 bases, and 14 bases lay in between. The CDR3 covers 14 residues. The chain's CDR3 is CASGLAIGYNEQFF. In nucleotides, the CDR3 is TGTGCCAGTGGTCTAGCGATTGGCTACAATGAGCAGTTCTTC. The full variable domain, in which reference TRBV19 and TRBJ2-1 provide the parts outside the CDR3, is DGGITQSPKYLFRKEGQNVTLSCEQNLNHDAMYWYRQDPGQGLRLIYYSQIVNDFQKGDIAEGYSVSREKKESFPLTVTSAQKNPTAFYLCASGLAIGYNEQFFGPGTRLTVL.

This clonotype was counted a few times. The chain recombines TRBV5-8 with TRBJ2-1; 7 bases agree with TRBD2. This CDR3 is built from 14 residues. Germline-derived CDR1 and CDR2 are SGHTS and YDEGEE. Trimming took 1 base from V and 7 from J; bases not matched to a gene: 5. This CDR3 is CASSLISGINEQFF. DNA of the CDR3: TGTGCCAGCAGCTTGATAAGCGGGATAAATGAGCAGTTCTTC.

This clonotype was recorded a few times. The rearrangement links TRBV27 to TRBJ2-3; 11 nucleotides align to TRBD2. The CDR3 is 14 amino acids. The ends lost 7 bases at V and 5 bases at J; junction bases unmatched: 5. The germline gives CDR1 MNHEY, CDR2 SMNVEV (reference sequence). The CDR3 here is CASTTSGSEDTQYF. CDR3 nucleotide sequence: TGTGCCAGCACCACTAGCGGGAGTGAAGATACGCAGTATTTT.

This clonotype was counted a few times. V is TRBV10-2 and J is TRBJ2-2; perhaps D is TRBD1 or TRBD2 (5 bases each). V was pared by 3 bases and J by 7 bases, with 21 bases between. The V gene's germline CDR1 is WSHSY and CDR2 SAAADI. The CDR3 consists of 17 residues. The CDR3 sequence is CASSDVPGPRASGELFF. CDR3 DNA sequence: TGCGCCAGCAGTGACGTACCGGGACCGCGAGCTAGCGGGGAGCTGTTTTTT.